The rows below give T cell receptor beta chains drawn from one sample of a study of CXCR3-negative and CXCR3-positive naive CD8 T cells. TCRdb re-analyzed the 5' RACE reads; it lists each CDR3 protein once, without DNA. This table holds about 89,000 distinct CDR3 sequences. The specimen sequenced was naive CXCR3+ CD8+ T cells from blood. The receptors were sampled from a human donor in good health. Some clones in this sample may be carry-over from other donors' samples. The CDR3 runs from the conserved cysteine through the conserved F or W. A clone size is listed for some rows: how often the clone was seen (once, few, many), or a class if it is expanded.

clone size,J gene,V gene,CDR3 protein
NA,TRBJ2-7,TRBV11-2,CASSLSYSSYEQYF
NA,TRBJ1-6,TRBV25-1,CASSDLGVPNSPLHF
NA,TRBJ1-4,TRBV12-3/TRBV12-4,CASRENEKLFF
NA,TRBJ2-3,TRBV29-1,CSGVPASTDTQYF
NA,TRBJ2-1,TRBV28,CASSFFGGSEQFF
NA,TRBJ2-1,TRBV12-3/TRBV12-4,CASSPLLGLGNEQFF
NA,TRBJ2-3,TRBV6-2/TRBV6-3,CASSSNLETGESTDTQYF
NA,TRBJ2-3,TRBV14,CASSQIAQRGVPTDTQYF
NA,TRBJ1-1,TRBV6-2/TRBV6-3,CASPRTRLKKTEKEWAFF
NA,TRBJ2-3,TRBV29-1,CSVGEHTDTQYF
NA,TRBJ1-2,TRBV20-1,CSAFVGTGGADGYTF
NA,TRBJ2-2,TRBV29-1,CSVEVGTVNTGELFF
NA,TRBJ1-1,TRBV20-1,CSARGDRDFEAFF
NA,TRBJ2-5,TRBV20-1,CSARVGTSLETQYF
NA,TRBJ1-2,TRBV15,CATSRDLRGQGNYGYTF
NA,TRBJ2-7,TRBV4-2,CASSPGQGPSYEQYF
NA,TRBJ1-4,TRBV5-1,CASSPGGVATNEKLFF
NA,TRBJ1-1,TRBV29-1,CSVEHPDGVEAFF
NA,TRBJ1-2,TRBV3-1,CASSQVRESEGYTF
NA,TRBJ2-3,TRBV29-1,CSVARGQGDTQYF
NA,TRBJ2-1,TRBV5-5,CASSFGRGGGNEQFF
NA,TRBJ1-2,TRBV29-1,CSVGGGAGGYTF
NA,TRBJ2-3,TRBV14,CASSQLMGSGDTQYF
NA,TRBJ2-7,TRBV29-1,CSVVWESNFSYEQYF
NA,TRBJ2-3,TRBV6-5,CASSLTGYRGTDTQYF
NA,TRBJ1-1,TRBV27,CASSTGDYTEAFF
NA,TRBJ1-2,TRBV7-9,CASSSGSLFGYTF
NA,TRBJ2-5,TRBV29-1,CSVEGGRGRVETQYF
NA,TRBJ2-1,TRBV25-1,CAIAQGGEQFF
NA,TRBJ2-7,TRBV5-1,CASSFHWMAGGDEQYF
NA,TRBJ2-7,TRBV5-1,CASSASTGTGVYEQYF
medium-sized,TRBJ2-1,TRBV4-3,CASSQDIAGSSYNEQFF
NA,TRBJ1-2,TRBV29-1,CSVAGGNNYGYTF
NA,TRBJ1-1,TRBV28,CASSWDRDGEAFF
NA,TRBJ2-5,TRBV5-1,CASSLAGGNGETQYF
NA,TRBJ2-1,TRBV3-1,CASSQGTSGVSEQFF
NA,TRBJ1-1,TRBV27,CASRYGTGNTEAFF
NA,TRBJ1-1,TRBV6-5,CASSYSSLAEAFF
NA,TRBJ2-1,TRBV24-1,CATSDTPGEQFF
NA,TRBJ2-1,TRBV28,CASKRETGGYNEQFF
NA,TRBJ2-7,TRBV28,CASSLFDVTGWGEQYF
NA,TRBJ2-7,TRBV28,CASSWRTGTYEQYF
NA,TRBJ2-2,TRBV28,CASSRYRGDHTGELFF
NA,TRBJ2-6,TRBV5-4,CASSLSGEPGANVLTF
NA,TRBJ2-1,TRBV14,CASSLDRGPYNEQFF
NA,TRBJ1-4,TRBV28,CASSGRTGRYEKLFF
NA,TRBJ2-1,TRBV29-1,CSGKDYYNEQFF
NA,TRBJ2-1,TRBV28,CASGPSYNEQFF
NA,TRBJ2-1,TRBV29-1,CSVESGGLGEQFF
NA,TRBJ2-7,TRBV5-1,CASSSDGRSYEQYF